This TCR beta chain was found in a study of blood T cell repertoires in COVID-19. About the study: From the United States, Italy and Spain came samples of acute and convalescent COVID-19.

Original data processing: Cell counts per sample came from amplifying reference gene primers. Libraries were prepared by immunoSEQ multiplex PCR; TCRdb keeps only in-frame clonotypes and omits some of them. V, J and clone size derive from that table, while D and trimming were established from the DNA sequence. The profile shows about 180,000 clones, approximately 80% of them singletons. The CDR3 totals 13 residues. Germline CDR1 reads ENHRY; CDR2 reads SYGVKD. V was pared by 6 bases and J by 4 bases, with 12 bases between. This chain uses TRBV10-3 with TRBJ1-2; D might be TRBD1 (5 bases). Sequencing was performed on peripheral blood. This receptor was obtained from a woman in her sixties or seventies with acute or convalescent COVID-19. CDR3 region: CAISSGQFYGYTF. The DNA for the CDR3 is TGTGCCATCAGCTCTGGACAATTCTATGGCTACACCTTC.